A single sample is the source of the 14 T cell receptor beta chains below, sequenced in a study of blood T cell repertoires in COVID-19. TCRdb keeps only in-frame clones here, not all; method: immunoSEQ multiplex PCR. Found here are approximately 190,000 clones, around 79% of them singletons; the top ten hold around a sixth. The sample consisted of peripheral blood. Source of these receptors: a man in his 60s with active or convalescent COVID-19.

The rearrangement links TRBV9 to TRBJ2-2; 11 bases align to TRBD2. The V gene's germline CDR1 is SGDLS and CDR2 YYNGEE. Unmatched junction bases numbered 4, after V lost 3 bases and J lost 6 bases. CDR3 length: 15 residues. Here the CDR3 reads CASSDRLAGSGELFF. Here the CDR3 DNA reads TGTGCCAGCAGCGACCGACTAGCGGGATCCGGGGAGCTGTTTTTT. Looking up the rest from reference TRBV9 and TRBJ2-2 gives the full variable domain: DSGVTQTPKHLITATGQRVTLRCSPRSGDLSVYWYQQSLDQGLQFLIQYYNGEERAKGNILERFSAQQFPDLHSELNLSSLELGDSALYFCASSDRLAGSGELFFGEGSRLTVL.

This rearrangement joins TRBV4-1 to TRBJ1-1; 8 bases match TRBD1. Germline CDR1 and CDR2: MGHRA and YSYEKL. The CDR3 consists of 15 residues. Germline trimming cut 1 base from V and 7 bases from J; bases unmatched to any gene: 8. The CDR3 coding sequence is TGCGCCAGCAGCCAAGGTACAGGGGGTAGCGATGAAGCTTTCTTT. This sequence encodes CASSQGTGGSDEAFF.

V usage is TRBV11-1 and J usage is TRBJ1-1; 8 positions agree with TRBD1. J lost 1 base, V lost 5 bases, and 6 bases had no gene match. This CDR3 comprises 15 residues. Germline V gene sequence: CDR1 SGHAT, CDR2 FQDESV (reference sequence). The CDR3 coding sequence is TGTGCCAGCAGCATTAAGACAGGGGCGAACACTGAAGCTTTCTTT. Translating it yields CASSIKTGANTEAFF.

V is TRBV20-1 and J is TRBJ2-7; the D is unclear. The CDR3 totals 8 residues. Looked up from germline, CDR1 is DFQATT and CDR2 is SNEGSKA (reference sequence). The CDR3 nucleotides are TGCAGCTTCGGCGAGCAGTACTTC. It translates to CSFGEQYF.

This rearrangement joins TRBV27 to TRBJ2-6; TRBD2 aligns across 7 bases. Germline CDR1 MNHEY, CDR2 SMNVEV (reference sequence). This CDR3 has 16 amino acids. With 0 bases clipped from V and 2 bases from J, the junction kept 1 base outside the gene matches. Here the CDR3 reads CASSLSGGAGANVLTF. CDR3 nucleotides: TGTGCCAGCAGTTTATCGGGAGGGGCTGGGGCCAACGTCCTGACTTTC. The full variable domain, in which reference TRBV27 and TRBJ2-6 provide the parts outside the CDR3, is EAQVTQNPRYLITVTGKKLTVTCSQNMNHEYMSWYRQDPGLGLRQIYYSMNVEVTDKGDVPEGYKVSRKEKRNFPLILESPSPNQTSLYFCASSLSGGAGANVLTFGAGSRLTVL.

The chain is built from TRBV28 and TRBJ2-7; 8 nucleotides agree with TRBD1. The CDR3 is made up of 15 amino acids. Germline V CDR1 and CDR2: MDHEN, SYDVKM. After removal of 5 bases from V and 5 bases from J, the junction contained 11 bases not matched to a gene. In nucleotides, the CDR3 is TGTGCCAGCAGTCCACGGACAGGGAGTGTGAACGAGCAGTACTTC. Translation gives CASSPRTGSVNEQYF.

The V call is TRBV5-5, the J call TRBJ1-1, with TRBD1 identical over 8 bases. The CDR3 length is 14 residues. Germline-derived CDR1 and CDR2 are SGHKS and YYEKEE (reference sequence). V gave up 3 bases and J gave up 4 bases; unmatched junction bases: 5. CDR3 in amino acids: CASSSSGGGTEAFF. CDR3 nucleotide sequence: TGTGCCAGCAGCTCATCAGGGGGCGGCACTGAAGCTTTCTTT.

The chain recombines TRBV5-6 with TRBJ2-3; D not resolved. Germline CDR1 SGHDT, CDR2 YYEEEE. CDR3 length: 15 amino acids. V lost 0 bases, J lost 1 base, and 9 bases lay in between. CDR3 in amino acids: CASSLAPGRTDTQYF. The CDR3 nucleotides read TGTGCCAGCAGCTTGGCTCCGGGTCGCACAGATACGCAGTATTTT.

V is TRBV7-2 and J is TRBJ2-5; weak D call: TRBD1 (5 bases). This CDR3 is 14 amino acids long. CDR1 SGHTA and CDR2 FQGNSA come from the germline V gene. V was pared by 0 bases and J by 5 bases, with 10 bases between. CDR3 amino acids: CASSLARVDETQYF. The CDR3 coding sequence is TGTGCCAGCAGCTTAGCCAGGGTAGACGAGACCCAGTACTTC.

The table lists this clone with a few counts. V is TRBV27 and J is TRBJ2-2; 7 nucleotides match TRBD1. Looked up from germline, CDR1 is MNHEY and CDR2 is SMNVEV (reference sequence). The V and J ends lost 6 bases and 2 bases, in that order; junction bases with no gene match: 9. The CDR3 loop spans 16 amino acids. CDR3 sequence: CASSRSGTANTGELFF. DNA of the CDR3: TGTGCCAGCAGCCGCTCGGGGACAGCTAACACCGGGGAGCTGTTTTTT.

The CDR3 nucleotides are TGTGCCAGCAGCCCTGACAGGGGAGGTGAAAAACTGTTTTTT. It is translated as CASSPDRGGEKLFF. The chain couples TRBV7-2 to TRBJ1-4, with 8 bases matching TRBD1. Germline CDR1 and CDR2: SGHTA and FQGNSA. The V segment lost 5 bases and the J segment 7 bases; nucleotides outside the gene matches: 6. The length of the CDR3 is 14 residues.

The V and J genes are TRBV9 and TRBJ1-1; 7 bases line up with TRBD1. The CDR3 is 15 residues long. The germline V gene encodes CDR1 SGDLS and CDR2 YYNGEE. V trimming: 3 bases; J trimming: 4 bases; junction bases outside the gene matches: 9. CDR3 amino acids: CASSASGPGGTEAFF. CDR3 nucleotide sequence: TGTGCCAGCAGCGCCTCCGGGCCAGGGGGCACTGAAGCTTTCTTT.

In this sample, this clone turned up a few times. This chain connects TRBV10-1 to TRBJ2-5, with 12 bases that match TRBD2. The CDR3 consists of 17 residues. Losses at the gene ends were 4 bases for V and 2 bases for J; bases not matched to a gene: 8. CDR1 is WNHNN and CDR2 is SYGVQD in the germline V gene (reference sequence). The CDR3 sequence: CASSVGPGLAGQETQYF. The CDR3 region has the DNA TGCGCCAGCAGTGTTGGCCCCGGACTAGCGGGACAAGAGACCCAGTACTTC.

The chain has TRBV28 and TRBJ1-5, with D uncertain. V was cut by 6 bases and J by 4 bases, with 7 bases left in between. This CDR3 has 12 amino acids. In germline, CDR1 is MDHEN, CDR2 SYDVKM. The CDR3 sequence: CASRALNQPQHF. CDR3 nucleotide sequence: TGTGCCAGCAGAGCCCTGAATCAGCCCCAGCATTTT.